Below are 11 T cell receptor beta chains sequenced from a single sample in a study of T-cell reconstitution after alpha-beta-depleted transplantation in children. Overall study results and limits: One year after transplant, T-cell counts and diversity came mostly from newly produced T cells.

These receptors have no identified antigens. The authors prepared the TCRbeta library with unique molecular identifiers. One entry per CDR3 protein, called by TCRdb with MiXCR from the PCR reads. The sample carries hundreds of thousands of distinct CDR3 sequences, approximately 7.3% recorded once. The source was peripheral blood, collected 360 days after TCRalphabeta/CD19-depleted stem cell transplant. The receptors shown here come from a female patient aged 2-9 years who had a stem cell transplant for Fanconi anemia, so the T cells may come from the graft donor.

J is TRBJ1-1 and V is TRBV4-2; D possibly corresponds to TRBD1 (5 bases). The V end was cut by 4 bases, the J end by 1 base, with 13 bases between. The germline V gene encodes CDR1 LGHNA and CDR2 YNFKEQ. This CDR3 is built from 15 residues. The CDR3 reads CASSPGTPRNTEAFF. In DNA form, the CDR3 reads TGTGCCAGCAGCCCTGGGACCCCGCGGAACACTGAAGCTTTCTTT.

In its sample, this clonotype was seen a few times. The rearrangement uses TRBV30 and TRBJ2-1; no firm D call. CDR3 length: 12 residues. Trimming took off 4 bases at V and 7 bases at J, with 11 bases between the two ends. Germline lookup yields CDR1 GTSNPN and CDR2 SVGIG (reference sequence). The CDR3 DNA reads as TGTGCCTGGAACACTCGGCCAAATGAGCAGTTCTTC. This codes for CAWNTRPNEQFF.

The chain joins TRBV7-6 to TRBJ1-3; D is ambiguous. Between the trimmed V and J ends, which lost 5 bases and 3 bases, there was a span of 20 bases. Germline V CDR1 and CDR2: SGHVS, FNYEAQ. The CDR3 is 17 amino acids. CDR3 DNA: TGTGCCAGCAGCCGTAAGCCAAACACAGAAGATGGAAACACCATATATTTT. This codes for CASSRKPNTEDGNTIYF.

This clonotype was observed many times. The chain joins TRBV6-5 to TRBJ1-2; tentatively, D is TRBD1 (5 bases). Germline V gene lookup returns CDR1 MNHEY and CDR2 SVGAGI. The CDR3 is made up of 12 amino acids. The germline V and J ends were trimmed by 6 bases and 7 bases, with 12 bases remaining between them. The CDR3 region is CASRRFQGGYTF. The CDR3 DNA is TGTGCCAGCAGAAGATTCCAGGGTGGCTACACCTTC.

This clonotype was seen many times. J is TRBJ2-1 and V is TRBV12-3 or TRBV12-4; TRBD2 is a possible D gene (5 bases). This CDR3 region has 12 residues. V lost 6 bases, J lost 10 bases, and 13 bases lay in between. In DNA, the CDR3 is TGTGCCAGCAGGCGGACTTGGGAGGAGCAGTTCTTC. It encodes CASRRTWEEQFF.

There are a few counts of this clonotype. The rearrangement links TRBV6-1 to TRBJ2-1; the D gene is possibly TRBD2 (6 bases). V lost 7 bases to trimming and J lost 4 bases, with 20 bases between them. The CDR3 runs to 16 residues. The germline CDR1 and CDR2 sequences are MNHNS and SASEGT. The CDR3 DNA follows: TGTGCCAGCAAAATGGCTCCGACGGGGAGGTACAATGAGCAGTTCTTC. Its translation is CASKMAPTGRYNEQFF.

This clonotype was recorded a few times. The CDR3 region is CASSSSGTGISRTYNEQFF. The CDR3 DNA reads as TGTGCCAGCAGCTCATCCGGGACAGGGATTAGTAGGACCTACAATGAGCAGTTCTTC. The chain links TRBV11-2 to TRBJ2-1, with 9 bases matching TRBD1. The CDR3 has 19 residues. V was pared by 4 bases and J by 2 bases, with 15 bases of the junction left unmatched. CDR1 is SGHAT, CDR2 FQNNGV, per germline.

This clonotype occurred many times. The chain links TRBV5-1 to TRBJ2-2, with TRBD1 matching 12 bases. CDR3 length: 15 amino acids. Per germline, CDR1 SGHRS and CDR2 YFSETQ. The ends lost 7 bases at V and 4 bases at J; junction bases unmatched: 5. CDR3 in DNA: TGCGCCAGCGCTTTGGGACAGGGGGCCACCGGGGAGCTGTTTTTT. Protein sequence: CASALGQGATGELFF. Full variable domain (missing parts from reference TRBV5-1 and TRBJ2-2): KAGVTQTPRYLIKTRGQQVTLSCSPISGHRSVSWYQQTPGQGLQFLFEYFSETQRNKGNFPGRFSGRQFSNSRSEMNVSTLELGDSALYLCASALGQGATGELFFGEGSRLTVL.

This clonotype occurred many times. V is TRBV6-1 and J is TRBJ2-1; the D is unclear. The ends were cut back, 4 bases at V and 3 bases at J, with 13 bases in the middle. This CDR3 region has 15 residues. Germline values: CDR1 MNHNS, CDR2 SASEGT. The CDR3 region has the DNA TGTGCCAGCAGTGGTGGGCCTTATTTCTACAATGAGCAGTTCTTC. Translation gives CASSGGPYFYNEQFF.

This clonotype was recorded many times. This chain connects TRBV4-3 to TRBJ2-2; D is perhaps TRBD2 (5 bases). Trimming removed 6 bases at V and 5 bases at J, with 13 bases between. CDR3 length: 14 residues. The germline V gene has CDR1 LGHNA and CDR2 YSLEER. The CDR3 reads CASSPRSGTGELFF. The CDR3 DNA is TGCGCCAGCAGTCCCCGATCGGGGACCGGGGAGCTGTTTTTT.

The J gene is TRBJ1-5, the V gene TRBV20-1, with 8 nucleotides matching TRBD1. Germline lookup yields CDR1 DFQATT and CDR2 SNEGSKA (reference sequence). The V segment lost 6 bases and the J segment 0 bases; nucleotides outside the gene matches: 4. The CDR3 covers 14 residues. The CDR3 region has the DNA TGCAGTGCGACGACAGGGGTTAGCAATCAGCCCCAGCATTTT. Translation: CSATTGVSNQPQHF.